Here is one T cell receptor (beta chain) with its context. These data originate in a study of blood T cell repertoires in COVID-19. About the research overall: Samples taken during acute and convalescent COVID-19 were collected in the United States, Italy and Spain. The cDNA or gDNA used as material had been derived from T cells, B-cell-depleted T cells, or PBMCs.

V was cut by 1 base and J by 4 bases, with 13 bases left in between. The CDR3 length is 16 residues. CDR1 is SGHTA, CDR2 FQGTGA, per germline. Generated by immunoSEQ multiplex PCR, the TCRdb table keeps only in-frame clones and is missing some. The profile shows approximately 180,000 clones, nearly 90% of them singletons. The sequenced material came from PBMCs or T cells enriched from blood (not recorded which). The chain joins TRBV7-3 to TRBJ2-2; a possible D gene is TRBD2 (7 bases). This clonotype originated in a woman aged 40 to 50 with acute COVID-19. This CDR3 reads CASSLSSGGITGELFF. DNA for the CDR3: TGTGCCAGCAGCTTAAGTTCGGGGGGCATCACCGGGGAGCTGTTTTTT.